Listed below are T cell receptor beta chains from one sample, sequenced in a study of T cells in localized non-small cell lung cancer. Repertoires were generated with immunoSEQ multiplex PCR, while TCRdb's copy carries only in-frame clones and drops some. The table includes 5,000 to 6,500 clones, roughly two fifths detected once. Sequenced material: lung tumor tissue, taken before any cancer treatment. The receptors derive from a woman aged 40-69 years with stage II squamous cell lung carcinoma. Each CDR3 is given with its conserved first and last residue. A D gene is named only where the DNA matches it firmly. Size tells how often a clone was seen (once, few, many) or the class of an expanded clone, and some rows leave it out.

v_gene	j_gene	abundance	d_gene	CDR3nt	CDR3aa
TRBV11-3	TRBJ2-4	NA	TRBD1	TGTGCCAGCAGCTCAGGACAGGATAACACCAAAAACATTCAGTACTTC	CASSSGQDNTKNIQYF
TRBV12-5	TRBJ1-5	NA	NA	TGTGCTAGTGGTTTTTGGGGGTATCAGCCCCAGCATTTT	CASGFWGYQPQHF
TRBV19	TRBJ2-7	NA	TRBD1	TGTGCCAGTAGTGCACCGGGACAGGGCTCCTACGAGCAGTACTTC	CASSAPGQGSYEQYF
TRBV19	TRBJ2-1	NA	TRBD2	TGTGCCAGTAGGGGACTAGCGGGGAATGAGCAGTTCTTC	CASRGLAGNEQFF
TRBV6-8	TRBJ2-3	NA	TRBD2	TGTGCCAGCAGTCAGGGCCCTCTAGCGGGGAGCACAGATACGCAGTATTTT	CASSQGPLAGSTDTQYF
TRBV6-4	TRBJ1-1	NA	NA	TGTGCCAGCACATCCAACACTGAAGCTTTCTTT	CASTSNTEAFF
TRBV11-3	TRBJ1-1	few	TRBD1	TGTGCCAGCAGCCTTAGACAGGGGTACACTGAAGCTTTCTTT	CASSLRQGYTEAFF
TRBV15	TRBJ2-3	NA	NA	TGTGCCACCAGCAGAGTGGCAGGGACTGGAAGCACAGATACGCAGTATTTT	CATSRVAGTGSTDTQYF
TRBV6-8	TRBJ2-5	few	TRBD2	TGTGCCAGCAGGGGACTAGCGTACGAGACCCAGTACTTC	CASRGLAYETQYF
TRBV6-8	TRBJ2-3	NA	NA	TGTGCCAGCAGAAGGACTTTGGAGGCAGATACGCAGTATTTT	CASRRTLEADTQYF
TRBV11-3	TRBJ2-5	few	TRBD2	TGTGCCAGCAGCCAAGCTGGGACTAGCGGGCCGACCCAGTACTTC	CASSQAGTSGPTQYF
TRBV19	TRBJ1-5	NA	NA	TGTGCCAGTAGCAAACTTACAGGGAGTCAGCCCCAGCATTTT	CASSKLTGSQPQHF
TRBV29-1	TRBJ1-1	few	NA	TGCAGCGTTTACGGGGAGCTCGCTGAAGCTTTCTTT	CSVYGELAEAFF
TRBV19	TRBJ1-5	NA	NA	TGTGCCAGTAGTATCCGGGGGGGCCACCAGCCCCAGCATTTT	CASSIRGGHQPQHF
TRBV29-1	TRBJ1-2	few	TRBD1	TGCAGCGCGCCCCGGGACAGAGCGTATGGCTACACCTTC	CSAPRDRAYGYTF
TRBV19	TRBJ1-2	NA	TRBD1	TGTGCCAGTAGCCGCGGACAGGGGGCTAACTATGGCTACACCTTC	CASSRGQGANYGYTF
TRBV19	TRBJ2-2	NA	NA	TGTGCCACACTAAATTGGGAAACCGGGGAGCTGTTTTTT	CATLNWETGELFF